One T cell receptor (beta chain) is described in this entry. Source study methods: Reference gene primers were amplified, and this amplification served to estimate nucleated cell counts. Profiling relied on immunoSEQ multiplex PCR, and the TCRdb table lists in-frame clones only, not all of them. That table supplies the V and J calls and clone size; D and trimming were determined from the DNA. This sample has around 12,000 clones; roughly nine tenths occur once, and the top ten carry less than 25%. V was clipped by 0 bases and J by 0 bases, with 12 bases between them. This CDR3 has 17 residues. CDR1 and CDR2 from the germline V gene are MNHNS and SASEGT. This entry comes from a study of blood T cell repertoires in COVID-19. Study information: Samples came from the United States, Italy and Spain, spanning acute and convalescent COVID-19. In each case, the material was cDNA or gDNA derived from T cells, B-cell-depleted T cells, or PBMCs.

The sample taken for sequencing was peripheral blood. V gene TRBV6-1 combines with J gene TRBJ1-5, with a tentative D call TRBD1 (5 bases). The sequence was collected from a woman aged 55-70 years with active COVID-19. CDR3 DNA: TGTGCCAGCAGTGAAGCGGGGGGGACGGTTAGCAATCAGCCCCAGCATTTT. Its protein product is CASSEAGGTVSNQPQHF.